These 14 T cell receptor beta chains originate from one sample sequenced in a study of blood T cell repertoires in COVID-19. Assay: immunoSEQ multiplex PCR; the TCRdb copy retains only in-frame clones and omits some. Here the sample spans some 170,000 clones, around four fifths being singletons. The sequencing input was peripheral blood. These receptors were taken from a human donor in a cohort sampled during active COVID-19.

V gene TRBV10-3 combines with J gene TRBJ2-5, with D perhaps TRBD2 (5 bases). The V gene's germline CDR1 is ENHRY and CDR2 SYGVKD. V was clipped by 10 bases and J by 3 bases, with 12 bases between them. CDR3 size: 12 residues. The CDR3 region is CATWTEEETQYF. The CDR3 coding sequence is TGTGCCACGTGGACTGAAGAAGAGACCCAGTACTTC.

V usage is TRBV4-3 and J usage is TRBJ2-3; D ambiguous. Trimming shortened V by 0 bases and J by 3 bases, and 13 bases separated the two germline ends. This CDR3 is built from 16 residues. Per the germline V gene, CDR1 is LGHNA and CDR2 is YSLEER. CDR3: CASSQDRLGRTDTQYF. The CDR3 region has the DNA TGCGCCAGCAGCCAAGATCGCCTCGGCAGGACAGATACGCAGTATTTT.

The chain has TRBV7-2 and TRBJ2-3; D unresolved. The V and J ends lost 5 bases and 3 bases respectively, with 9 bases between them. CDR3 size: 13 residues. CDR1 and CDR2 from the germline V gene are SGHTA and FQGNSA. The CDR3 is CASSQPGTDTQYF. Here the CDR3 DNA reads TGTGCCAGCAGCCAACCCGGTACAGATACGCAGTATTTT. Full variable domain (missing parts from reference TRBV7-2 and TRBJ2-3): GAGVSQSPSNKVTEKGKDVELRCDPISGHTALYWYRQSLGQGLEFLIYFQGNSAPDKSGLPSDRFSAERTGGSVSTLTIQRTQQEDSAVYLCASSQPGTDTQYFGPGTRLTVL.

This chain connects TRBV19 to TRBJ2-5, with 7 nucleotides matching TRBD1. The germline V gene has CDR1 LNHDA and CDR2 SQIVND (reference sequence). CDR3 length: 13 amino acids. Trimming removed 4 bases from V and 2 bases from J; junction bases left unmatched: 1. The CDR3 DNA reads as TGTGCCAGTAGTAGGGGACAGCAAGAGACCCAGTACTTC. Its protein is CASSRGQQETQYF.

The rearrangement links TRBV27 to TRBJ1-1, with D tentatively TRBD1 (6 bases). The CDR3 covers 14 residues. Deletions cut 5 bases from V and 5 bases from J, with 15 bases between. CDR1 and CDR2 from the germline V gene are MNHEY and SMNVEV (reference sequence). In DNA form, the CDR3 reads TGTGCCAGCAGTATCAGGGACCAGGGGACTGAAGCTTTCTTT. Encoded protein: CASSIRDQGTEAFF.

This clone occurred many times. This rearrangement joins TRBV27 to TRBJ1-1; D is unclear. The CDR3 length is 15 residues. Deletions cut 5 bases from V and 0 bases from J, with 13 bases between. CDR1 and CDR2 from the germline V gene are MNHEY and SMNVEV (reference sequence). CDR3 loop: CASSPPGKLNTEAFF. CDR3 DNA: TGTGCCAGCAGTCCCCCGGGAAAATTGAACACTGAAGCTTTCTTT.

The chain links TRBV3-1 (or the pseudogene TRBV3-2) to TRBJ2-6; D gene unclear. This CDR3 has 15 residues. CDR1 and CDR2 (germline): LGHDT, YNNKEL (reference sequence). With 1 base removed from V and 0 bases from J, the gap between germline ends came to 4 bases. The CDR3 nucleotides are TGTGCCAGCAGCCAAGTTCTCTCTGGGGCCAACGTCCTGACTTTC. It translates to CASSQVLSGANVLTF.

The chain employs TRBV5-1 and TRBJ1-2; D gene uncertain. Germline CDR1 SGHRS, CDR2 YFSETQ. Trimming removed 0 bases at V and 5 bases at J, with 5 bases between. The CDR3 totals 12 residues. The CDR3 DNA sequence: TGCGCCAGCAGCTTGGCAGAATATGGCTACACCTTC. It translates to CASSLAEYGYTF. The full variable domain, completed using reference TRBV5-1 and TRBJ1-2, is KAGVTQTPRYLIKTRGQQVTLSCSPISGHRSVSWYQQTPGQGLQFLFEYFSETQRNKGNFPGRFSGRQFSNSRSEMNVSTLELGDSALYLCASSLAEYGYTFGSGTRLTVV.

This chain links TRBV28 with TRBJ2-7; 10 nucleotides agree with TRBD1. V lost 8 bases to trimming and J lost 7 bases; unmatched junction nucleotides: 5. The CDR3 consists of 12 residues. The germline gives CDR1 MDHEN, CDR2 SYDVKM. In DNA, the CDR3 is TGTGCCAGCCGACAGGGGGCGGGGGAGCAGTACTTC. Its translation is CASRQGAGEQYF.

The chain recombines TRBV4-2 with TRBJ2-5; 13 nucleotides match TRBD2. Unmatched junction bases numbered 4, after V lost 2 bases and J lost 1 base. The CDR3 length is 17 residues. Germline CDR1 is LGHNA and CDR2 is YNFKEQ. CDR3 DNA: TGTGCCAGCAGCCAAATGACTAGCGGGGGGACCCAAGAGACCCAGTACTTC. Encoded protein: CASSQMTSGGTQETQYF.

This clone appeared once. The V and J genes are TRBV7-3 and TRBJ1-5; maybe TRBD1 (6 bases). From germline, CDR1 is SGHTA and CDR2 FQGTGA. The CDR3 contains 15 residues. Trimming removed 4 bases at V and 7 bases at J, with 17 bases between. CDR3 in DNA: TGTGCCAGCAGCTATAATAGGGGGGGAAGACAGCCCCAGCATTTT. Translating gives CASSYNRGGRQPQHF. The variable domain in full, completed from reference TRBV7-3 and TRBJ1-5, reads GAGVSQTPSNKVTEKGKYVELRCDPISGHTALYWYRQSLGQGPEFLIYFQGTGAADDSGLPNDRFFAVRPEGSVSTLKIQRTERGDSAVYLCASSYNRGGRQPQHFGDGTRLSIL.

V usage is TRBV28 and J usage is TRBJ1-1, with D maybe TRBD1 (5 bases). Germline assignment: CDR1 MDHEN and CDR2 SYDVKM. CDR3 length: 16 amino acids. V shed 1 base and J shed 11 bases, with 23 bases lying between them. The CDR3 region has the DNA TGTGCCAGCAGTTTATTTCGCTCGGATTGGGGCCCCGGTGCTTTCTTT. Amino acids: CASSLFRSDWGPGAFF.

The rearrangement joins TRBV12-5 to TRBJ2-2, with D unresolved. In germline, CDR1 is LGHNT, CDR2 FRNRAP. This CDR3 comprises 14 residues. With 3 bases removed from V and 0 bases from J, the gap between germline ends came to 5 bases. The CDR3 nucleotides read TGTGCTAGTGGTTTCGGAGCGAACACCGGGGAGCTGTTTTTT. Amino acids: CASGFGANTGELFF. The variable domain in full, with the rest retrieved from reference TRBV12-5 and TRBJ2-2, is DARVTQTPRHKVTEMGQEVTMRCQPILGHNTVFWYRQTMMQGLELLAYFRNRAPLDDSGMPKDRFSAEMPDATLATLKIQPSEPRDSAVYFCASGFGANTGELFFGEGSRLTVL.

Here the CDR3 reads CASSLLRTGSGYNEQFF. For the CDR3, the DNA is TGTGCCAGCAGTTTATTAAGGACAGGGTCGGGATACAATGAGCAGTTCTTC. V usage is TRBV27 and J usage is TRBJ2-1; 8 nucleotides match TRBD1. V lost 1 base, J lost 4 bases, and 9 bases stayed unmatched. This CDR3 comprises 17 residues. Germline lookup yields CDR1 MNHEY and CDR2 SMNVEV (reference sequence).